This is a list of T cell receptor beta chains from one sample in a study of blood T cell repertoires in COVID-19. Data came from immunoSEQ multiplex PCR; TCRdb stores just in-frame clones and leaves some out. The table includes about 200,000 clones, approximately 80% detected once. Sequenced input: peripheral blood. Receptors were obtained from a human donor with acute or convalescent COVID-19. The donor label of this sample is uncertain. The CDR3 runs from the conserved cysteine through the conserved F or W. Fields, in order: clone size, V gene, J gene, D gene, CDR3 DNA, CDR3 protein. A D gene is named only where the DNA matches it firmly. Clone size appears in some rows only: once, few, many, or a class for an expanded clone.

abundance: few
v_gene: TRBV7-2
j_gene: TRBJ1-5
d_gene: NA
CDR3nt: TGTGCCAGCAGCACGGGGGGAGCTAGCAATCAGCCCCAGCATTTT
CDR3aa: CASSTGGASNQPQHF

abundance: NA
v_gene: TRBV12-3/TRBV12-4
j_gene: TRBJ1-2
d_gene: NA
CDR3nt: TGTGCCAGCAGTTCTTCAGGAAACTATGGCTACACCTTC
CDR3aa: CASSSSGNYGYTF

abundance: NA
v_gene: TRBV6-2/TRBV6-3
j_gene: TRBJ2-3
d_gene: TRBD2
CDR3nt: TGTGCCAGCAGTTACTCCCTAGCGGGAGGGAACCCTAGCACAGATACGCAGTATTTT
CDR3aa: CASSYSLAGGNPSTDTQYF

abundance: once
v_gene: TRBV27
j_gene: TRBJ1-4
d_gene: NA
CDR3nt: TGTGCCAGCAGTTCTATGGGAGCAACTAATGAAAAACTGTTTTTT
CDR3aa: CASSSMGATNEKLFF

abundance: NA
v_gene: TRBV7-2
j_gene: TRBJ2-7
d_gene: TRBD1
CDR3nt: TGTGCCAGCAGCCGGAGACAGGGGTCTAACGAGCAGTACTTC
CDR3aa: CASSRRQGSNEQYF

abundance: NA
v_gene: TRBV4-1
j_gene: TRBJ2-7
d_gene: TRBD2
CDR3nt: TGCGCCAGCAGCCAAGGGGGCGGGAGGGACGAGCAGTACTTC
CDR3aa: CASSQGGGRDEQYF

abundance: NA
v_gene: TRBV7-9
j_gene: TRBJ2-5
d_gene: NA
CDR3nt: TGTGCCAGCAGCTCTTGGGGCGGGAAGCAAGAGACCCAGTACTTC
CDR3aa: CASSSWGGKQETQYF

abundance: NA
v_gene: TRBV28
j_gene: TRBJ1-1
d_gene: NA
CDR3nt: TGTGCCAGCAGTTACTACAGGGTCACTGAAGCTTTCTTT
CDR3aa: CASSYYRVTEAFF

abundance: NA
v_gene: TRBV18
j_gene: TRBJ2-5
d_gene: TRBD2
CDR3nt: TGTGCCAGCTCACTCCGACTAGCGGAACAAGAGACCCAGTACTTC
CDR3aa: CASSLRLAEQETQYF

abundance: few
v_gene: TRBV19
j_gene: TRBJ1-1
d_gene: NA
CDR3nt: TGTGCCAGTAGTATAGATGGCAGGGGGAACACTGAAGCTTTCTTT
CDR3aa: CASSIDGRGNTEAFF

abundance: NA
v_gene: TRBV18
j_gene: TRBJ2-3
d_gene: TRBD2
CDR3nt: TGTGCCAGCTCACCGGGACTAGCGACAGATACGCAGTATTTT
CDR3aa: CASSPGLATDTQYF

abundance: NA
v_gene: TRBV5-6
j_gene: TRBJ2-7
d_gene: TRBD1
CDR3nt: TGTGCCAGCAGCACTCCCACAGGGGCAGGCTACGAGCAGTACTTC
CDR3aa: CASSTPTGAGYEQYF

abundance: NA
v_gene: TRBV29-1
j_gene: TRBJ1-5
d_gene: NA
CDR3nt: TGCAGCGTTGGCTTAGGCCGGGGGGATCAGCCCCAGCATTTT
CDR3aa: CSVGLGRGDQPQHF

abundance: NA
v_gene: TRBV7-8
j_gene: TRBJ2-7
d_gene: NA
CDR3nt: TGTGCCAGCAGCTTAACCGTTACGCGGGTACAGTACTTC
CDR3aa: CASSLTVTRVQYF

abundance: NA
v_gene: TRBV6-5
j_gene: TRBJ2-1
d_gene: TRBD2
CDR3nt: TGTGCCAGCAGGCCGGGACTAGCGGGAGCGGGACGGCAGTTCTTC
CDR3aa: CASRPGLAGAGRQFF

abundance: NA
v_gene: TRBV5-1
j_gene: TRBJ1-3
d_gene: NA
CDR3nt: TGCGCCAGCAGCTTGGGTAGCTCTGGAAACACCATATATTTT
CDR3aa: CASSLGSSGNTIYF

abundance: once
v_gene: TRBV10-3
j_gene: TRBJ2-1
d_gene: NA
CDR3nt: TGTGCCATCAGGGCCCGGGTGGGCGAAGGAGGACCGGGTGTGGGCTCCTACAATGAGCAGTTCTTC
CDR3aa: CAIRARVGEGGPGVGSYNEQFF

abundance: NA
v_gene: TRBV25-1
j_gene: TRBJ1-6
d_gene: TRBD1
CDR3nt: TGTGCCAGCATGGACAGGAATAATTCACCCCTCCACTTT
CDR3aa: CASMDRNNSPLHF

abundance: NA
v_gene: TRBV7-8
j_gene: TRBJ2-3
d_gene: TRBD2
CDR3nt: TGTGCCAGCAGCGATTGGGGGAGGGGCACAGATACGCAGTATTTT
CDR3aa: CASSDWGRGTDTQYF

abundance: NA
v_gene: TRBV9
j_gene: TRBJ2-2
d_gene: TRBD2
CDR3nt: TGTGCCAGCAGCGGTTTAGCGGGAGGGCCTCTAAACACCGGGGAGCTGTTTTTT
CDR3aa: CASSGLAGGPLNTGELFF

abundance: once
v_gene: TRBV7-3
j_gene: TRBJ1-1
d_gene: NA
CDR3nt: TGTGCCAGCAGCTTAATAGCCGGGAACACTGAAGCTTTCTTT
CDR3aa: CASSLIAGNTEAFF

abundance: NA
v_gene: TRBV10-3
j_gene: TRBJ2-7
d_gene: NA
CDR3nt: TGTGCCACCTCTAACCAGGGAGGGGGGGTCGAGCAGTACTTC
CDR3aa: CATSNQGGGVEQYF

abundance: NA
v_gene: TRBV5-4
j_gene: TRBJ2-7
d_gene: TRBD2
CDR3nt: TGTGCCAGCAGCTTGGGCGGGAGAGCAACCTACGAGCAGTACTTC
CDR3aa: CASSLGGRATYEQYF

abundance: NA
v_gene: TRBV4-2
j_gene: TRBJ1-5
d_gene: NA
CDR3nt: TGTGCCAGCAGCCAAGGGGGGGATCAGCCCCAGCATTTT
CDR3aa: CASSQGGDQPQHF

abundance: NA
v_gene: TRBV5-4
j_gene: TRBJ2-1
d_gene: TRBD2
CDR3nt: TGTGCCAGCAGCAGAGGGACTAGCGGCTCCTACAATGAGCAGTTCTTC
CDR3aa: CASSRGTSGSYNEQFF

abundance: once
v_gene: TRBV12-3/TRBV12-4
j_gene: TRBJ1-5
d_gene: NA
CDR3nt: TGTGCCAGCAGTCCGACTGAGAATCAGCCCCAGCATTTT
CDR3aa: CASSPTENQPQHF

abundance: NA
v_gene: TRBV28
j_gene: TRBJ2-1
d_gene: TRBD2
CDR3nt: TGTGCCAGCAGTGTTAGGCTAGCGGGCCACAATGAGCAGTTCTTC
CDR3aa: CASSVRLAGHNEQFF

abundance: NA
v_gene: TRBV6-5
j_gene: TRBJ2-7
d_gene: NA
CDR3nt: TGTGCCAGCAGTTACCGACAGGAGCAGTACTTC
CDR3aa: CASSYRQEQYF

abundance: NA
v_gene: TRBV2
j_gene: TRBJ1-5
d_gene: TRBD1
CDR3nt: TGTGCCAGCAAAAAAACGACAGGGAACGGCAATCAGCCCCAGCATTTT
CDR3aa: CASKKTTGNGNQPQHF

abundance: NA
v_gene: TRBV27
j_gene: TRBJ2-5
d_gene: NA
CDR3nt: TGTGCCAGCAGTTTTACCAGGGACAACAGGAAGACCCAGTACTTC
CDR3aa: CASSFTRDNRKTQYF

abundance: NA
v_gene: TRBV18
j_gene: TRBJ2-1
d_gene: NA
CDR3nt: TGTGCCAGCTCACCCACAGGGAACCATGAGCAGTTCTTC
CDR3aa: CASSPTGNHEQFF

abundance: NA
v_gene: TRBV24-1
j_gene: TRBJ1-5
d_gene: TRBD1
CDR3nt: TGTGCCACCAGTGATTCCGCAGGGGGCAGTCAGCCCCAGCATTTT
CDR3aa: CATSDSAGGSQPQHF

abundance: NA
v_gene: TRBV18
j_gene: TRBJ2-2
d_gene: NA
CDR3nt: TGTGCCAGCTCACCAAGGGGATACGACACCGGGGAGCTGTTTTTT
CDR3aa: CASSPRGYDTGELFF

abundance: NA
v_gene: TRBV27
j_gene: TRBJ2-3
d_gene: TRBD1
CDR3nt: TGTGCCAGCAGTTTCGAGACAGGGGGAGGCGAGGATACGCAGTATTTT
CDR3aa: CASSFETGGGEDTQYF

abundance: NA
v_gene: TRBV25-1
j_gene: TRBJ2-3
d_gene: TRBD2
CDR3nt: TGTGCCAGCAGTCCGATAGCGGGACTCACAGATACGCAGTATTTT
CDR3aa: CASSPIAGLTDTQYF

abundance: NA
v_gene: TRBV11-2
j_gene: TRBJ2-1
d_gene: TRBD2
CDR3nt: TGTGCCAGCAGCTTCGTGACTAGCGGGTCCAATGAGCAGTTCTTC
CDR3aa: CASSFVTSGSNEQFF

abundance: NA
v_gene: TRBV19
j_gene: TRBJ2-1
d_gene: TRBD2
CDR3nt: TGTGCCAGTAGAACCTCGGAACTAGCGGGAGGAGGGGATGAGCAGTTCTTC
CDR3aa: CASRTSELAGGGDEQFF

abundance: NA
v_gene: TRBV18
j_gene: TRBJ2-3
d_gene: TRBD2
CDR3nt: TGTGCCAGCTCACCCACACTAGCGGGGGGCACAGATACGCAGTATTTT
CDR3aa: CASSPTLAGGTDTQYF

abundance: NA
v_gene: TRBV19
j_gene: TRBJ2-2
d_gene: TRBD2
CDR3nt: TGTGCCAGTAGTCCGGGACTAAGAAACACCGGGGAGCTGTTTTTT
CDR3aa: CASSPGLRNTGELFF

abundance: few
v_gene: TRBV3-1/TRBV3-2
j_gene: TRBJ2-4
d_gene: TRBD2
CDR3nt: TGTGCCAGCAGCCTAATAGCGGGAAAAAACATTCAGTACTTC
CDR3aa: CASSLIAGKNIQYF

abundance: NA
v_gene: TRBV30
j_gene: TRBJ2-1
d_gene: NA
CDR3nt: TGTGCCTGGACCATCCAGTACAATGAGCAGTTCTTC
CDR3aa: CAWTIQYNEQFF

abundance: NA
v_gene: TRBV5-1
j_gene: TRBJ1-4
d_gene: NA
CDR3nt: TGCGCCAGCAGCTTGGAAAGCAGGCAGGGAGAAAAACTGTTTTTT
CDR3aa: CASSLESRQGEKLFF

abundance: NA
v_gene: TRBV4-1
j_gene: TRBJ1-1
d_gene: TRBD1
CDR3nt: TGCGCCAGCAGCCGGTCGGGACAGGGGTCGACTGAAGCTTTCTTT
CDR3aa: CASSRSGQGSTEAFF

abundance: once
v_gene: TRBV5-4
j_gene: TRBJ2-3
d_gene: TRBD2
CDR3nt: TGTGCCAGCAGCTTTCCTCCAACGACTAGCGGGGGACAGTATTTT
CDR3aa: CASSFPPTTSGGQYF